This T cell receptor beta chain was obtained from a study of T cells after yellow fever vaccination (dated by TCRdb to between 2017 and 2020). Notes on the research overall: Libraries from fractions with low cell numbers were prepared with the SMART-Seq v4 Ultra Low Input RNA kit. To track T-cell clones before and after primary and booster YFV17D yellow fever vaccination, bulk TCR alpha and beta repertoires were sequenced longitudinally. Two healthy male donors, one aged 18 to 30 and one aged 30 to 40 years, were included in the cohort. Blood was collected at multiple timepoints before and after primary and secondary immunization, and bulk PBMC replicates and cell subsets were isolated.

TCR cDNA was synthesized by 5'RACE template switching, which introduced a universal primer site and unique molecular identifiers. Priming of cDNA synthesis was performed from both the TCR alpha and TCR beta constant segments. Libraries were amplified in two PCR steps, with sample barcodes and sequencing adapters added in the second step. Libraries were sequenced on Illumina HiSeq 2500 (2x100 bp) or NovaSeq (2x150 bp). As for how the authors treated the data: Demultiplexing of reads and collapsing into UMI consensus sequences were performed with MIGEC, and V(D)J alignment was carried out with MiXCR. Using edgeR on replicate PBMC samples, clonotypes were called vaccine-responding if FDR was below 0.01 and the log2 fold change was above 5 up to day 15. Bulk clonotypes were assigned CD4 or CD8 identity according to which sequenced CD4 or CD8 repertoire held them at higher abundance. TCRdb passed the public sequencing reads through fastp at Q25 and MiXCR, retaining productive beta sequences. Every distinct CDR3 protein forms one entry, paired with its most common genes and DNA. In this record, the V and J calls reflect TCRdb's handling and not the investigators' own analysis. The sample data list about 50,000 distinct CDR3 sequences, and approximately 7% of these were observed just once. The ten largest account for approximately 41% of the sample.

The intended sense of this specimen's treatment or condition label: live attenuated yellow fever vaccine strain. A standard Ficoll-Paque protocol was used to isolate PBMCs from peripheral blood. Dynabeads CD4 and CD8 positive selection kits were used to isolate CD4 and CD8 T-cell fractions. RNA was extracted with TriZol from bulk PBMCs, CD4 and CD8 fractions, and dextramer-positive and dextramer-negative fractions. About this clonotype: This clone's antigen is unknown. No quality values exist for individual bases; no much larger clone is one base distant.

From its cysteine to its phenylalanine, the CDR3 spans 12 amino acids. The CDR3 DNA has 36 bases and is translated from base 1. As encoded in the germline V gene, CDR1 is SGHRS while CDR2 is YFSETQ. V drops 7 bases and J drops 3 bases, leaving 11 bases in between. General study outcomes and caveats: Computational filtering was required because FACS-sorted repertoires could contain abundant contaminating clonotypes from the bulk population. Only a couple of donors were included in the study, so the extent to which the findings can be generalized is limited. After the booster, most of the clones that had expanded following primary vaccination were detected again (roughly 96% of CD4 and roughly 88% of CD8), which suggests that memory was broadly maintained. A small fraction of clonotypes appeared in both the CD4 and CD8 compartments, likely as a result of convergent recombination. The secondary T-cell response was found to be weaker but faster than the primary response, with a peak reached on day 5 rather than on day 15.

Sequencing used CD8+ T cells sorted from PBMCs, obtained on the day of the first yellow fever vaccination. The sequence derives from a man aged 18 to 29 who received the YFV17D yellow fever vaccine. The sequence is built from TRBV5-1 and TRBJ2-7; TRBD2 could be the D gene, as 5 bases match. CDR3 region: CASPRRIYEQYF. The DNA sequence is TGCGCCAGCCCTAGGAGGATCTACGAGCAGTACTTC. Where the CDR3 stops, the reference TRBV5-1 and TRBJ2-7 genes take over; the full variable domain is KAGVTQTPRYLIKTRGQQVTLSCSPISGHRSVSWYQQTPGQGLQFLFEYFSETQRNKGNFPGRFSGRQFSNSRSEMNVSTLELGDSALYLCASPRRIYEQYFGPGTRLTVT.